This T cell receptor (beta chain) comes out of a study of Graves' ophthalmopathy and Graves' hyperthyroidism. Researchers took RNA transcripts and amplified TCR beta CDR3 regions from them. HTBI primers served in a first-round RT-PCR, which a second-round multiplex PCR followed. Each CDR3 protein is one row after TCRdb ran MiXCR on the multiplex PCR reads. Of over 200,000 distinct CDR3 sequences in the sample, around 28% were seen once. The CDR3 is made up of 11 amino acids. The germline CDR1 and CDR2 sequences are SNHLY and FYNNEI. V lost 7 bases to trimming and J lost 3 bases, with 6 bases between them.

This TCR was sampled from a man over 45 with Graves' ophthalmopathy. The sample consisted of peripheral blood. The chain combines TRBV2 with TRBJ2-5, with D possibly being TRBD2 (6 bases). This CDR3 is CASTGEETQYF. CDR3 nucleotides: TGTGCCAGCACGGGGGAAGAGACCCAGTACTTC. Filled out from reference TRBV2 and TRBJ2-5, the complete variable domain reads EPEVTQTPSHQVTQMGQEVILRCVPISNHLYFYWYRQILGQKVEFLVSFYNNEISEKSEIFDDQFSVERPDGSNFTLKIRSTKLEDSAMYFCASTGEETQYFGPGTRLLVL.